A selection of T cell receptor beta chains follows, all from one sample in a study of shared clonotypes between healthy human individuals. Sequencing was performed with immunoSEQ multiplex PCR; in TCRdb, only in-frame clones are kept and a portion is missing. The table shows under 1,100,000 clones, with around 74% occurring only once. The specimen was memory CD4+ T cells sorted from blood. The source of these receptors is a young man in good health. CDR3s include the opening cysteine and the closing phenylalanine or tryptophan. A D gene is named only where the DNA matches it firmly. Some rows have no size entry. The others give once, few or many, or a class for an expanded clone.

d_gene	v_gene	abundance	j_gene	CDR3aa	CDR3nt
.	TRBV6-1	.	TRBJ2-3	CATRPRLAVDTQYF	TGTGCCACCAGACCAAGACTCGCTGTGGATACGCAGTATTTT
.	TRBV2	.	TRBJ2-7	CASSPRGYEQYF	TGTGCCAGCAGCCCGAGGGGCTACGAGCAGTACTTC
.	TRBV28	once	TRBJ1-4	CAGRGTTNEKLFF	TGTGCCGGACGTGGCACAACTAATGAAAAACTGTTTTTT
.	TRBV28	.	TRBJ1-1	CASRGNSGEGAEAFF	TGTGCCAGCAGAGGTAATTCCGGGGAGGGCGCTGAAGCTTTCTTT
.	TRBV6-5	.	TRBJ2-6	CASSYSITGANVLTF	TGTGCCAGCAGTTACTCCATTACCGGGGCCAACGTCCTGACTTTC
.	TRBV30	.	TRBJ2-3	CAWTAGGDTQYF	TGTGCCTGGACCGCCGGGGGAGATACGCAGTATTTT
.	TRBV23-1	once	TRBJ2-2	CASSNTVRPGELFF	TGCGCCAGCAGTAACACAGTACGTCCCGGGGAGCTGTTTTTT
TRBD1	TRBV23-1	.	TRBJ1-1	CASSQSSTDRASNTEAFF	TGCGCCAGCAGTCAATCGTCTACAGACAGGGCCTCGAACACTGAAGCTTTCTTT
.	TRBV7-8	.	TRBJ1-1	CASSLGLGDIMNTEAFF	TGTGCCAGCAGCTTAGGGCTGGGGGACATCATGAACACTGAAGCTTTCTTT
TRBD1	TRBV2	.	TRBJ1-6	CASRGQGASGSPLHF	TGTGCCAGCAGGGGACAGGGGGCGAGTGGGTCACCCCTCCACTTT
TRBD1	TRBV5-6	few	TRBJ1-5	CASSRATDRDNQPQHF	TGTGCCAGCAGCCGGGCGACCGACAGGGACAATCAGCCCCAGCATTTT
TRBD2	TRBV4-3	.	TRBJ2-1	CASSKDLAVYNEQFF	TGCGCCAGCAGCAAGGATCTAGCGGTTTACAATGAGCAGTTCTTC
TRBD1	TRBV19	.	TRBJ2-7	CASSPDRGPYEQYF	TGTGCCAGTAGCCCGGACAGGGGGCCCTACGAGCAGTACTTC
TRBD2	TRBV19	.	TRBJ2-3	CASNGLAGTDTQYF	TGTGCCAGTAATGGGCTAGCGGGCACAGATACGCAGTATTTT
.	TRBV7-2	once	TRBJ2-7	CASSPTTGLPPYEQYF	TGTGCCAGCAGCCCAACGACAGGCCTCCCTCCCTACGAGCAGTACTTC
TRBD1	TRBV9	.	TRBJ2-2	CASSVAGGLYPGELFF	TGTGCCAGCAGCGTAGCAGGGGGCCTCTACCCCGGGGAGCTGTTTTTT
.	TRBV28	.	TRBJ2-7	CASSLSRTSYEQYF	TGTGCCAGCAGTTTATCGCGGACCTCCTACGAGCAGTACTTC
.	TRBV2	.	TRBJ2-5	CASSEDGQETQYF	TGTGCCAGCAGTGAAGACGGGCAAGAGACCCAGTACTTC
.	TRBV7-9	.	TRBJ1-2	CASSLEGTYYGYTF	TGTGCCAGCAGCTTAGAGGGCACTTACTATGGCTACACCTTC
.	TRBV29-1	.	TRBJ1-4	CSAGGGGTNEKLFF	TGCAGCGCCGGAGGCGGGGGGACTAATGAAAAACTGTTTTTT
.	TRBV29-1	.	TRBJ2-2	CSVVKGFGELFF	TGCAGCGTTGTTAAGGGATTCGGGGAGCTGTTTTTT
.	TRBV11-2	.	TRBJ2-7	CASSLGQNYEQYF	TGTGCCAGCAGCTTAGGACAGAACTACGAGCAGTACTTC
.	TRBV23-1	few	TRBJ2-3	CASSQNCQWQSTDTQYF	TGCGCCAGCAGTCAAAACTGCCAGTGGCAGAGCACAGATACGCAGTATTTT
.	TRBV5-4	.	TRBJ1-2	CASSLEGGNGYTF	TGTGCCAGCAGCTTGGAAGGAGGGAATGGCTACACCTTC
TRBD1	TRBV29-1	.	TRBJ1-2	CSVGGQRISNYGYTF	TGCAGCGTTGGGGGACAGAGAATCTCTAACTATGGCTACACCTTC
TRBD2	TRBV9	few	TRBJ2-1	CASSEEVLAGGPSEQFF	TGTGCCAGCAGCGAAGAAGTATTAGCGGGAGGGCCGAGTGAGCAGTTCTTC
.	TRBV5-6	.	TRBJ2-5	CASSLGRMGQETQYF	TGTGCCAGCAGCTTGGGCAGGATGGGGCAAGAGACCCAGTACTTC
.	TRBV6-1	.	TRBJ1-5	CASSEQGRQPQHF	TGTGCCAGCAGTGAGCAGGGGAGGCAGCCCCAGCATTTT
.	TRBV30	.	TRBJ2-7	CAWSGGGSYEQYF	TGTGCCTGGAGTGGGGGCGGCTCCTACGAGCAGTACTTC
.	TRBV11-3	.	TRBJ2-7	CASSFMRGYEQYF	TGTGCCAGCAGCTTTATGAGAGGCTACGAGCAGTACTTC
TRBD2	TRBV5-4	once	TRBJ2-1	CASGLREGLNEQFF	TGTGCCAGCGGACTGCGGGAGGGCCTTAATGAGCAGTTCTTC
.	TRBV7-6	.	TRBJ1-4	CASSGQVVGEKLFF	TGTGCCAGCAGCGGCCAGGTAGTAGGGGAAAAACTGTTTTTT
.	TRBV5-1	.	TRBJ1-4	CASSWRTAGGGEKLFF	TGCGCCAGCAGCTGGAGGACGGCGGGGGGTGGTGAAAAACTGTTTTTT
TRBD2	TRBV6-5	.	TRBJ2-2	CASSRSGVKAGELFF	TGTGCCAGCAGCCGTAGCGGGGTGAAGGCCGGGGAGCTGTTTTTT
.	TRBV5-5	.	TRBJ2-2	CASSLVGPNTGELFF	TGTGCCAGCAGCTTAGTGGGCCCGAACACCGGGGAGCTGTTTTTT
TRBD1	TRBV5-5	.	TRBJ1-1	CASSFRTGEGTEAFF	TGTGCCAGCAGCTTTAGGACAGGGGAGGGTACTGAAGCTTTCTTT
.	TRBV6-1	.	TRBJ1-1	CAITLGVVWNTEAFF	TGTGCCATTACGTTAGGGGTAGTATGGAACACTGAAGCTTTCTTT
.	TRBV5-1	.	TRBJ2-1	CASSLVGGRNNEQFF	TGCGCCAGCAGCTTGGTCGGGGGGCGAAACAATGAGCAGTTCTTC
.	TRBV2	.	TRBJ1-2	CATLEATGYGYTF	TGTGCCACCCTCGAGGCAACAGGCTATGGCTACACCTTC
.	TRBV15	.	TRBJ2-5	CATSLGRETQYF	TGTGCCACCAGCTTAGGGAGAGAGACCCAGTACTTC
TRBD2	TRBV5-1	.	TRBJ2-7	CASSLELAGIYEQYF	TGCGCCAGCAGCTTGGAATTAGCGGGGATCTACGAGCAGTACTTC
.	TRBV10-3	.	TRBJ1-5	CANFATGQHF	TGTGCCAACTTCGCAACCGGCCAGCATTTT
.	TRBV5-3	.	TRBJ2-5	CARSRPGLRGGETQYF	TGTGCCAGAAGCCGTCCGGGACTCAGGGGGGGAGAGACCCAGTACTTC
TRBD1	TRBV5-1	.	TRBJ2-7	CASSEGGGYEQYF	TGCGCCAGCAGCGAAGGGGGCGGATACGAGCAGTACTTC
.	TRBV11-2	once	TRBJ2-5	CASSASVGVGRETQYF	TGTGCCAGCAGCGCCAGTGTCGGGGTCGGTAGGGAGACCCAGTACTTC
TRBD1	TRBV2	.	TRBJ1-5	CASSTGRSQPQHF	TGTGCCAGCTCGACAGGGAGGAGTCAGCCCCAGCATTTT
.	TRBV7-3	.	TRBJ1-5	CASSLRGQDDSNQPQHF	TGTGCCAGCAGCTTAAGGGGGCAGGATGATAGCAATCAGCCCCAGCATTTT
.	TRBV6-1	.	TRBJ2-5	CASSEKGGAGTQYF	TGTGCCAGCAGTGAAAAGGGCGGCGCGGGGACCCAGTACTTC
.	TRBV4-1	.	TRBJ1-4	CASSQVGGVIEKLFF	TGCGCCAGCAGCCAAGTAGGGGGTGTGATTGAAAAACTGTTTTTT
.	TRBV18	.	TRBJ1-3	CASSPPGFSGNTIYF	TGTGCCAGCTCACCACCGGGGTTCTCTGGAAACACCATATATTTT
TRBD1	TRBV27	.	TRBJ1-2	CASSRSQGPQTYGYTF	TGTGCCAGCAGTCGGTCACAGGGGCCGCAGACCTATGGCTACACCTTC
TRBD1	TRBV5-4	.	TRBJ1-3	CASSFRDSNSGNTIYF	TGTGCCAGCAGCTTTAGGGACAGCAACTCTGGAAACACCATATATTTT
TRBD2	TRBV10-1	.	TRBJ2-2	CASTGTAGAGELFF	TGCGCCAGCACCGGGACCGCGGGGGCCGGGGAGCTGTTTTTT